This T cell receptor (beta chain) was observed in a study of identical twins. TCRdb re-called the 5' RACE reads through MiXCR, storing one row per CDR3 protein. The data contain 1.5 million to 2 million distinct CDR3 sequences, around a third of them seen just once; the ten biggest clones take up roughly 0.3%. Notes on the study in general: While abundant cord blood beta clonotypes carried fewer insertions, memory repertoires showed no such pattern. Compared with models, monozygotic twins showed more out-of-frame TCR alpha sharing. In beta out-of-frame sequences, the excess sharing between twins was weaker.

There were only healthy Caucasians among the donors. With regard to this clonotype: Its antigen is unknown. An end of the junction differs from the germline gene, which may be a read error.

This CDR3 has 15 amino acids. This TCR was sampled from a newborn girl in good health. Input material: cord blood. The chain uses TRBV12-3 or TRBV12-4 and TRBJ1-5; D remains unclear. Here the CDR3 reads CASSLSPYSNRPQHF. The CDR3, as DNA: TGTGCCAGCAGTTTATCCCCATATAGCAATCGGCCCCAGCATTTT.